These 17 T cell receptor beta chains share one sample of origin, sequenced in a study of beta chain features in type 1 diabetes. These receptors lack a known antigen. General study results and limits: All four CD4+ subsets of Type 1 diabetes patients contained TCRB CDR3s that were moderately but significantly shorter.

Of the isolated RNA, all was reverse transcribed, and so the sequenced material was expressed TCRB transcripts. Some clones are missing from TCRdb's copy, which holds only in-frame ones; the method was immunoSEQ multiplex PCR. The sample has some 160,000 clones; approximately 8.7% are singletons. The source material was central memory CD4+ T cells from blood. These receptors came from a woman in her 30s with type 1 diabetes.

The table lists this clone with a few counts. This chain uses TRBV18 with TRBJ1-1, with D maybe TRBD1 (6 bases). CDR1 is KGHSH, CDR2 LQKENI, per germline. V was pared by 0 bases and J by 2 bases, with 13 bases between. The CDR3 contains 16 residues. The CDR3: CASSPPGQSSNTEAFF. The DNA of the CDR3 is TGTGCCAGCTCACCACCGGGACAATCCTCTAACACTGAAGCTTTCTTT.

This sequence joins TRBV7-3 and TRBJ2-1, with D tentatively TRBD2 (5 bases). Germline V gives CDR1 SGHTA, CDR2 FQGTGA. The CDR3 loop spans 16 amino acids. Trimming cost V 5 bases and J 6 bases, with 20 bases left between them. The CDR3 DNA follows: TGTGCCAGCAGCCTTCGTCTAGCACGAGGATTCAATGAGCAGTTCTTC. Translation gives CASSLRLARGFNEQFF.

The J gene is TRBJ2-3, the V gene TRBV6-6, with 9 bases fitting TRBD1. The CDR3 consists of 15 residues. J gave up 0 bases and V 3 bases, and 1 base lay outside the gene matches. Germline-derived CDR1 and CDR2 are MNHNY and SVGAGI (reference sequence). In DNA, the CDR3 is TGTGCCAGCAGTTATGGACAGGGGAGCACAGATACGCAGTATTTT. Amino acids: CASSYGQGSTDTQYF.

This clone showed up just a few times. The chain couples TRBV6-6 to TRBJ2-3, with D possibly matching TRBD2 (6 bases). The CDR3 sequence is 15 residues long. Germline CDR1 MNHNY, CDR2 SVGAGI (reference sequence). Trimming cost V 2 bases and J 5 bases, with 14 bases left between them. Written as DNA, the CDR3 is TGTGCCAGCAGTTACCCCGGGAGTACGGGAGATACGCAGTATTTT. It specifies CASSYPGSTGDTQYF.

The chain employs TRBV5-1 and TRBJ2-1; tentatively, D is TRBD1 (5 bases). V was shortened by 3 bases and J by 7 bases, with 23 bases between the two germline ends. Germline assignment: CDR1 SGHRS and CDR2 YFSETQ. This CDR3 comprises 17 residues. CDR3 sequence reads: CASSSSNPGPLGNEQFF. The CDR3 DNA reads TGCGCCAGCAGCTCCTCAAATCCAGGGCCCCTGGGAAATGAGCAGTTCTTC.

Only a few counts were recorded for this clone. The V gene is TRBV7-9, the J gene TRBJ2-7; 8 bases are shared with TRBD1. Germline V lookup: CDR1 SEHNR, CDR2 FQNEAQ (reference sequence). V shed 8 bases, J shed 5 bases, and the junction held 8 bases outside the gene matches. The length of the CDR3 is 13 residues. The CDR3: CASRTGSGDEQYF. CDR3 sequence (DNA): TGTGCCAGCCGGACAGGGTCGGGCGACGAGCAGTACTTC.

J is TRBJ2-3 and V is TRBV27, with 7 bases fitting TRBD2. Germline V gives CDR1 MNHEY, CDR2 SMNVEV (reference sequence). The CDR3 contains 17 residues. With 3 bases clipped from V and 2 bases from J, the junction kept 11 bases outside the gene matches. The CDR3 sequence: CASSFQTSSSYTDTQYF. The CDR3 DNA is TGTGCCAGCAGTTTCCAGACTAGCTCCTCATACACAGATACGCAGTATTTT.

This clone was seen a handful of times. The rearrangement joins TRBV5-1 to TRBJ2-7; the match to TRBD1 covers 7 bases. The CDR3 consists of 14 residues. Germline CDR1 and CDR2: SGHRS and YFSETQ. Trimming at V came to 2 bases and at J to 2 bases, leaving 4 bases not matched to a gene. The CDR3 DNA reads TGCGCCAGCAGCTTCCAAGGGGGCCCCTACGAGCAGTACTTC. It codes for CASSFQGGPYEQYF.

This clone was observed a few times. V is TRBV30 and J is TRBJ1-3; D is unclear. Germline values: CDR1 GTSNPN, CDR2 SVGIG (reference sequence). Trimming shortened V by 1 base and J by 1 base, and 5 bases separated the two germline ends. This CDR3 contains 13 residues. This CDR3 is CAWSAESGNTIYF. The CDR3 DNA reads TGTGCCTGGAGTGCAGAATCTGGAAACACCATATATTTT.

The chain recombines TRBV7-8 with TRBJ2-2, with D tentatively TRBD1 (5 bases). This CDR3 has 15 amino acids. V lost 2 bases to trimming and J lost 1 base, with 8 bases between them. Germline V CDR1 and CDR2: SGHVS, FQNEAQ. The CDR3: CASSLWGGNTGELFF. In nucleotides, the CDR3 is TGTGCCAGCAGCTTATGGGGCGGGAACACCGGGGAGCTGTTTTTT.

This clone was recorded a few times. The chain recombines TRBV9 with TRBJ2-1; 8 bases line up with TRBD2. The CDR3 has 16 residues. The germline CDR1 and CDR2 sequences are SGDLS and YYNGEE. The trim removed 8 bases at V and 6 bases at J, leaving 16 bases unmatched. The CDR3 DNA sequence: TGTGCCAGTCAGCGGGAGATCTACGGGGGCGTCAATGAGCAGTTCTTC. It codes for CASQREIYGGVNEQFF.

This clone occurred a few times. The chain has TRBV2 and TRBJ1-5; D unresolved. The length of the CDR3 is 15 residues. Trimming took off 2 bases at V and 4 bases at J, with 12 bases between the two ends. Germline V gene data show CDR1 as SNHLY and CDR2 as FYNNEI. As DNA, the CDR3 is TGTGCCAGCAGTGAAATACGGGTTCAGAATCAGCCCCAGCATTTT. Protein sequence: CASSEIRVQNQPQHF. The whole variable domain, filled in from reference TRBV2 and TRBJ1-5, reads EPEVTQTPSHQVTQMGQEVILRCVPISNHLYFYWYRQILGQKVEFLVSFYNNEISEKSEIFDDQFSVERPDGSNFTLKIRSTKLEDSAMYFCASSEIRVQNQPQHFGDGTRLSIL.

The chain is built from TRBV5-6 and TRBJ2-2; no clear D gene. The CDR3 extends over 14 amino acids. V was shortened by 1 base and J by 1 base, with 5 bases between the two germline ends. Germline V gene lookup returns CDR1 SGHDT and CDR2 YYEEEE. CDR3 protein: CASSLNMNTGELFF. The DNA for the CDR3 is TGTGCCAGCAGCTTGAATATGAACACCGGGGAGCTGTTTTTT.

In this sample, this clone turned up a few times. CDR3 nucleotides: TGTGCCAGCAGCTTCAGGAGCGGGAGGGGGGATGAGCAGTTCTTC. It encodes CASSFRSGRGDEQFF. This rearrangement joins TRBV11-3 to TRBJ2-1; 10 positions agree with TRBD2. V gave up 3 bases and J gave up 8 bases; unmatched junction bases: 7. CDR3 size: 15 residues. Germline V gene sequence: CDR1 SGHNT, CDR2 YENEEA.

This rearrangement joins TRBV2 to TRBJ2-7, with 7 bases fitting TRBD1. CDR3 length: 17 amino acids. In germline, CDR1 is SNHLY, CDR2 FYNNEI. After removal of 7 bases from V and 3 bases from J, the junction contained 18 bases not matched to a gene. The CDR3 is CASTLEGTGDGFYEQYF. Here the CDR3 DNA reads TGTGCCAGCACCCTTGAAGGCACAGGGGACGGTTTCTACGAGCAGTACTTC.

This chain connects TRBV6-1 to TRBJ1-1; 8 nucleotides line up with TRBD1. The length of the CDR3 is 15 residues. V lost 5 bases, J lost 1 base, and 6 bases stayed unmatched. From germline, CDR1 is MNHNS and CDR2 SASEGT. CDR3 sequence: CASSRHRGTNTEAFF. DNA of the CDR3: TGTGCCAGCAGTAGACACAGGGGGACGAACACTGAAGCTTTCTTT.

This clone has a handful of counts. The chain is built from TRBV19 and TRBJ1-2; 8 nucleotides line up with TRBD1. The ends lost 3 bases at V and 1 base at J; junction bases unmatched: 7. This CDR3 has 16 amino acids. CDR1 and CDR2 (germline): LNHDA, SQIVND (reference sequence). The CDR3 loop is CASSIIIGQGNYGYTF. The CDR3 bases are TGTGCCAGTAGTATCATCATCGGACAGGGTAACTATGGCTACACCTTC.